What follows are 27 T cell receptor beta chains derived from one specimen sequenced in a study of T-cell reconstitution after alpha-beta-depleted transplantation in children. Preparation of the TCRbeta library was carried out with unique molecular identifiers. TCRdb itself ran the PCR reads through MiXCR, one entry per CDR3 protein. The table includes about 980,000 distinct CDR3 sequences, roughly 29% detected once. Material: PBMCs, mostly from graft donor cells, obtained 360 days after TCRalphabeta/CD19-depleted stem cell transplant. The origin of the receptors is a boy under two years old who had a stem cell transplant for SCID, so the T cells may come from the graft donor.

CDR3 DNA sequence: TGTGCCAGCAGTGAAGCGCGAGGAGGCTACGAGCAGTACTTC. It yields the protein CASSEARGGYEQYF. The rearrangement uses TRBV6-1 and TRBJ2-7, with a weak D call TRBD2 (5 bases). Trimming took 0 bases from V and 3 from J, leaving 9 bases between them. The length of the CDR3 is 14 residues. The germline V gene has CDR1 MNHNS and CDR2 SASEGT.

The chain uses TRBV7-8 and TRBJ1-5; D remains ambiguous. CDR1 SGHVS and CDR2 FQNEAQ come from the germline V gene. This CDR3 spans 16 amino acids. Trimming took off 1 base at V and 0 bases at J, with 10 bases between the two ends. The CDR3 loop is CASSLGGRDSNQPQHF. In DNA form, the CDR3 reads TGTGCCAGCAGCTTAGGAGGTCGGGATAGCAATCAGCCCCAGCATTTT.

V is TRBV10-3 and J is TRBJ1-1; D unresolved. Trimming took off 0 bases at V and 8 bases at J, with 10 bases between the two ends. CDR1 and CDR2 (germline): ENHRY, SYGVKD. The CDR3 has 13 residues. The CDR3 here is CAISESGGGEAFF. CDR3 sequence (DNA): TGTGCCATCAGTGAGTCTGGCGGAGGGGAAGCTTTCTTT.

This clonotype was seen repeatedly, ten times or more. CDR3: CASSTGDWQPQHF. The CDR3 DNA reads as TGTGCCAGCAGCACAGGGGATTGGCAGCCCCAGCATTTT. The rearrangement joins TRBV12-3 or TRBV12-4 to TRBJ1-5; 7 bases are shared with TRBD1. The CDR3 has 13 residues. Trimming at V came to 6 bases and at J to 7 bases, leaving 6 bases not matched to a gene.

This chain joins TRBV12-3 or TRBV12-4 and TRBJ2-2; tentatively, D is TRBD2 (5 bases). This CDR3 has 12 residues. V was trimmed by 8 bases and J by 3 bases, leaving 7 bases between them. CDR3 nucleotide sequence: TGTGCCAGCCTCGGGGACACCGGGGAGCTGTTTTTT. Amino acid sequence: CASLGDTGELFF.

The gene calls are TRBV6-2 or TRBV6-3 and TRBJ1-5, with D uncertain. Germline CDR1 is MNHEY and CDR2 is SVGEGT. The CDR3 is 15 residues long. The V and J ends lost 3 bases and 0 bases respectively, with 9 bases between them. The CDR3 here is CASSYSGYSNQPQHF. CDR3 DNA: TGTGCCAGCAGTTATTCCGGGTATAGCAATCAGCCCCAGCATTTT.

This clonotype was detected ten times or more. V and J are TRBV5-1 and TRBJ2-1; 11 bases line up with TRBD1. Germline trimming cut 3 bases from V and 3 bases from J; bases unmatched to any gene: 2. The germline V gene has CDR1 SGHRS and CDR2 YFSETQ. This CDR3 has 15 residues. CDR3 sequence reads: CASSSGQGGYNEQFF. The CDR3 region has the DNA TGCGCCAGCAGCTCGGGACAGGGGGGCTACAATGAGCAGTTCTTC.

The chain combines TRBV2 with TRBJ2-1; no reliable D call. Trimming pared 1 base from V and 4 bases from J, leaving 8 bases between. Germline values: CDR1 SNHLY, CDR2 FYNNEI. The CDR3 runs 14 residues. CDR3 in amino acids: CASSEEIVYNEQFF. The CDR3 coding sequence is TGTGCCAGCAGTGAAGAAATCGTTTACAATGAGCAGTTCTTC.

This clonotype was observed at least ten times. The V and J genes are TRBV29-1 and TRBJ2-3; D is possibly TRBD2 (5 bases). CDR3 length: 14 residues. Germline CDR1 reads SQVTM; CDR2 reads ANQGSEA. The V end lost 8 bases, the J end lost 7 bases, and 22 bases lay between the germline ends. CDR3 sequence reads: CSSLSSGKKNTQYF. CDR3 coding DNA: TGCAGCTCCCTTTCGAGCGGCAAGAAGAATACGCAGTATTTT.

This clonotype was detected only a few times. The chain uses TRBV10-2 and TRBJ2-7; 8 bases line up with TRBD1. The CDR3 covers 15 residues. J lost 4 bases, V lost 6 bases, and 11 bases had no gene match. Germline V gene sequence: CDR1 WSHSY, CDR2 SAAADI. The CDR3 is CASSPDRAFRYEQYF. Here the CDR3 DNA reads TGCGCCAGCAGCCCGGACAGGGCGTTTAGGTACGAGCAGTACTTC.

This clonotype was counted between two and nine times. The CDR3 is CASSVGVASDEQFF. The DNA for the CDR3 is TGTGCCAGCAGCGTAGGGGTAGCGAGCGATGAGCAGTTCTTC. This rearrangement joins TRBV9 to TRBJ2-1; TRBD2 is a possible D gene (5 bases). V dropped 0 bases and J dropped 8 bases, with 12 bases sitting between them. Germline CDR1 reads SGDLS; CDR2 reads YYNGEE. This CDR3 spans 14 amino acids.

The chain employs TRBV29-1 and TRBJ2-2; the D gene is possibly TRBD1 (5 bases). CDR3 size: 15 residues. V lost 4 bases to trimming and J lost 3 bases, with 15 bases between them. The germline CDR1 and CDR2 sequences are SQVTM and ANQGSEA. The CDR3 nucleotides read TGCAGCGTTGCAACGTATGGGGCATACACCGGGGAGCTGTTTTTT. It yields the protein CSVATYGAYTGELFF.

This clonotype was seen a handful of times. The chain uses TRBV7-9 and TRBJ2-2; weak D call: TRBD1 (5 bases). Germline lookup yields CDR1 SEHNR and CDR2 FQNEAQ (reference sequence). This CDR3 is built from 15 residues. The V end was cut by 3 bases, the J end by 3 bases, with 11 bases between. CDR3 nucleotide sequence: TGTGCCAGCAGCTTTGGCAGGGCATACACCGGGGAGCTGTTTTTT. It translates to CASSFGRAYTGELFF.

This clonotype has more than one count but fewer than ten. The J gene is TRBJ2-2, the V gene TRBV6-5; D may be TRBD2 (5 bases). The CDR3 sequence is 16 residues long. Germline V lookup: CDR1 MNHEY, CDR2 SVGAGI. The germline V and J ends were trimmed by 4 bases and 4 bases, with 16 bases remaining between them. As DNA, the CDR3 is TGTGCCAGCAGTTCGAGGGTCGCCGAAATCACCGGGGAGCTGTTTTTT. This sequence encodes CASSSRVAEITGELFF.

The chain employs TRBV27 and TRBJ2-3, with 8 bases identical to TRBD1. From germline, CDR1 is MNHEY and CDR2 SMNVEV (reference sequence). J gave up 6 bases and V 8 bases, and 13 bases lay outside the gene matches. This CDR3 spans 15 amino acids. The CDR3, as DNA: TGTGCCAGCTCACCGACAGGCCAGGGGGCCGATACGCAGTATTTT. Translating gives CASSPTGQGADTQYF.

This clonotype was seen only a few times. This chain connects TRBV5-6 to TRBJ2-3; perhaps D is TRBD1 or TRBD2 (7 bases each). The V gene lost 0 bases and the J gene lost 10 bases, with 12 bases spanning the gap. The germline CDR1 and CDR2 sequences are SGHDT and YYEEEE. The CDR3 runs to 13 residues. CDR3 protein: CASSLGAGGAQYF. The CDR3 region has the DNA TGTGCCAGCAGCTTGGGAGCAGGGGGGGCGCAGTATTTT.

This clonotype was seen repeatedly, ten times or more. The chain carries TRBV6-1 and TRBJ2-3; 8 nucleotides match TRBD2. CDR1 and CDR2 from the germline V gene are MNHNS and SASEGT. The CDR3 totals 14 residues. J was trimmed by 2 bases and V by 6 bases; bases with no gene match: 4. CDR3 nucleotide sequence: TGTGCCAGCAGGGCGGGGGGCAACACAGATACGCAGTATTTT. Translation: CASRAGGNTDTQYF.

The chain joins TRBV28 to TRBJ2-7; D might be TRBD2 (5 bases). CDR1 is MDHEN, CDR2 SYDVKM, per germline. CDR3 size: 13 residues. Between the trimmed V and J ends, which lost 8 bases and 4 bases, there was a span of 15 bases. CDR3 region: CASLDPEGYEQYF. CDR3 nucleotides: TGTGCCAGCCTGGACCCTGAGGGATACGAGCAGTACTTC. Complete variable domain (other parts from reference TRBV28 and TRBJ2-7): DVKVTQSSRYLVKRTGEKVFLECVQDMDHENMFWYRQDPGLGLRLIYFSYDVKMKEKGDIPEGYSVSREKKERFSLILESASTNQTSMYLCASLDPEGYEQYFGPGTRLTVT.

The chain has TRBV12-3 or TRBV12-4 and TRBJ2-5; D is unclear. The CDR3 loop spans 16 amino acids. Trimming took off 3 bases at V and 3 bases at J, with 17 bases between the two ends. The CDR3 reads CASSLARGFTEETQYF. The CDR3 nucleotides read TGTGCCAGCAGTTTGGCGCGAGGATTTACGGAAGAGACCCAGTACTTC.

This clonotype has just a few counts. The chain links TRBV7-6 to TRBJ1-5, with D tentatively TRBD1 (6 bases). The V end was cut by 1 base, the J end by 1 base, with 11 bases between. Per the germline V gene, CDR1 is SGHVS and CDR2 is FNYEAQ. The CDR3 extends over 16 amino acids. This CDR3 reads CASSLEQGISNQPQHF. The CDR3, as DNA: TGTGCCAGCAGCTTAGAACAGGGAATCAGCAATCAGCCCCAGCATTTT.

This clonotype was seen more than once but under ten times. The rearrangement uses TRBV18 and TRBJ1-6; tentatively, D is TRBD1 (5 bases). Between the trimmed V and J ends, which lost 6 bases and 6 bases, there was a span of 9 bases. Germline values: CDR1 KGHSH, CDR2 LQKENI. This CDR3 contains 13 residues. For the CDR3, the DNA is TGTGCCAGCTCCAGAGACAGTAATTCACCCCTCCACTTT. This encodes CASSRDSNSPLHF.

The chain joins TRBV7-9 to TRBJ1-1, with 7 bases aligning to TRBD1. Germline trimming cut 6 bases from V and 0 bases from J; bases unmatched to any gene: 7. This CDR3 has 15 amino acids. Per germline, CDR1 SEHNR and CDR2 FQNEAQ (reference sequence). DNA for the CDR3: TGTGCCAGCAGTGTCAGGGGGGACCTGAACACTGAAGCTTTCTTT. Amino acids: CASSVRGDLNTEAFF.

Many counts were recorded for this clonotype. The chain links TRBV25-1 to TRBJ2-3, with 15 bases fitting TRBD2. The CDR3 sequence is 17 residues long. Germline-derived CDR1 and CDR2 are MGHDK and SYGVNS. Trimming at V came to 4 bases and at J to 4 bases, leaving 6 bases not matched to a gene. CDR3 coding DNA: TGTGCCAGCAGTGTCGGACTAGCGGGGGGGCGGTCAGATACGCAGTATTTT. As protein: CASSVGLAGGRSDTQYF. Complete variable domain (other parts from reference TRBV25-1 and TRBJ2-3): EADIYQTPRYLVIGTGKKITLECSQTMGHDKMYWYQQDPGMELHLIHYSYGVNSTEKGDLSSESTVSRIRTEHFPLTLESARPSHTSQYLCASSVGLAGGRSDTQYFGPGTRLTVL.

V gene TRBV29-1 combines with J gene TRBJ2-7; 7 nucleotides align to TRBD1. Germline-derived CDR1 and CDR2 are SQVTM and ANQGSEA. The CDR3 runs 13 residues. Trimming took 2 bases from V and 2 from J; bases not matched to a gene: 3. The CDR3 loop reads CSVETGDAYEQYF. DNA of the CDR3: TGCAGCGTTGAAACAGGGGATGCCTACGAGCAGTACTTC.

The chain carries TRBV7-2 and TRBJ2-1, with D tentatively TRBD2 (5 bases). This CDR3 has 15 residues. Germline assignment: CDR1 SGHTA and CDR2 FQGNSA. Trimming removed 6 bases at V and 0 bases at J, with 12 bases between. Here the CDR3 reads CASSFSGSSYNEQFF. CDR3 nucleotides: TGTGCCAGCAGTTTCAGCGGTAGCTCCTACAATGAGCAGTTCTTC. Looking up the rest from reference TRBV7-2 and TRBJ2-1 gives the full variable domain: GAGVSQSPSNKVTEKGKDVELRCDPISGHTALYWYRQSLGQGLEFLIYFQGNSAPDKSGLPSDRFSAERTGGSVSTLTIQRTQQEDSAVYLCASSFSGSSYNEQFFGPGTRLTVL.

In this sample, this clonotype turned up a few times. The chain links TRBV29-1 to TRBJ2-1; 8 bases align to TRBD1. V lost 4 bases to trimming and J lost 4 bases; unmatched junction nucleotides: 6. The CDR3 contains 14 residues. Germline V gene lookup returns CDR1 SQVTM and CDR2 ANQGSEA. The CDR3 loop reads CSVADRAIYNEQFF. CDR3 sequence (DNA): TGCAGCGTTGCGGACAGGGCCATTTACAATGAGCAGTTCTTC.

This clonotype showed up just once. The rearrangement uses TRBV6-5 and TRBJ2-3; possible D gene TRBD1, 5 bases. V lost 0 bases and J lost 7, with 8 bases in between. This CDR3 has 13 amino acids. Germline CDR1 is MNHEY and CDR2 is SVGAGI. CDR3 amino acids: CASSYSGRHTQYF. Here the CDR3 DNA reads TGTGCCAGCAGTTACTCGGGGCGTCATACGCAGTATTTT.